The sequence of this TCR beta chain was determined in a study of cytomegalovirus exposure and HLA in healthy donors. Donors likely had unrecorded immune exposures despite being nominally healthy when sampled. The study ran its PCR with 60 Vbeta and 13 Jbeta primers. Authors' methods: Tens of millions of unique TCR beta chains, 9 million to 14 million shared, were counted in a later analysis. Profiling relied on immunoSEQ multiplex PCR, and the TCRdb table lists in-frame clones only, not all of them. V and J calls and clone size are copied from that table; D and trimming were computed from the DNA. This table holds more than 95,000 clones, 60% to 75% found once. A note on this clone: Its antigen is unidentified.

Study-wide points: Specificity for CMV antigens was confirmed in vitro for a few of the CMV-associated chains. The listing of approximately 160 TCR beta chains classed them as cytomegalovirus-associated.

This CDR3 comprises 14 residues. Germline values: CDR1 SGDLS, CDR2 YYNGEE. V shed 5 bases, J shed 4 bases, and the junction held 6 bases outside the gene matches. The V gene is TRBV9, the J gene TRBJ1-3; 7 nucleotides agree with TRBD1. This receptor was obtained from a woman in her forties or fifties in good health and CMV-seropositive. Sequences were obtained from PBMCs. Here the CDR3 reads CASRKTGSGNTIYF. CDR3 nucleotides: TGTGCCAGCAGGAAGACAGGGTCCGGAAACACCATATATTTT.